These 11 T cell receptor beta chains were sequenced from one sample in a study of blood T cell repertoires in COVID-19. The table came from immunoSEQ multiplex PCR; TCRdb's copy has only in-frame clones and leaves some out. The table records approximately 130,000 clones, over 75% of them present only once. The sequencing input was peripheral blood. These receptors all stem from a man in his 70s with active or convalescent COVID-19.

This chain joins TRBV5-1 and TRBJ2-1, with 10 bases lining up with TRBD1. Trimming at V came to 3 bases and at J to 7 bases, leaving 7 bases not matched to a gene. From germline, CDR1 is SGHRS and CDR2 YFSETQ. The CDR3 loop spans 15 amino acids. The CDR3 region has the DNA TGCGCCAGCAGCTGGGACAGGGGACCAGGTAATGAGCAGTTCTTC. Translating it yields CASSWDRGPGNEQFF.

V usage is TRBV20-1 and J usage is TRBJ1-2, with unresolved D. The CDR3 consists of 10 residues. The germline V gene has CDR1 DFQATT and CDR2 SNEGSKA (reference sequence). Trimming cost V 0 bases and J 14 bases, with 10 bases left between them. The CDR3 region is CSARDRVRTF. As DNA, the CDR3 is TGCAGTGCTAGAGATCGCGTTCGAACCTTC.

V is TRBV19 and J is TRBJ1-5, with 9 positions matching TRBD1. CDR1 and CDR2 (germline): LNHDA, SQIVND (reference sequence). CDR3 length equals 15 residues. The V and J ends lost 6 bases and 6 bases, in that order; junction bases with no gene match: 9. The CDR3 nucleotides read TGTGCCAGTAGGGCGGAAACAGGGGGCGGTCAGCCCCAGCATTTT. Encoded protein: CASRAETGGGQPQHF. The full variable domain, its missing parts supplied by reference TRBV19 and TRBJ1-5, is DGGITQSPKYLFRKEGQNVTLSCEQNLNHDAMYWYRQDPGQGLRLIYYSQIVNDFQKGDIAEGYSVSREKKESFPLTVTSAQKNPTAFYLCASRAETGGGQPQHFGDGTRLSIL.

CDR3 DNA: TGCGCCAGCAGCCAAGCTCGACTAGCGGGAGGAGATACGCAGTATTTT. Its protein is CASSQARLAGGDTQYF. The V and J genes are TRBV4-1 and TRBJ2-3; 13 bases line up with TRBD2. V shed 1 base, J shed 5 bases, and the junction held 3 bases outside the gene matches. The CDR3 extends over 16 amino acids. Germline V lookup: CDR1 MGHRA, CDR2 YSYEKL.

The chain combines TRBV6-5 with TRBJ1-5, with no clear D. Germline V lookup: CDR1 MNHEY, CDR2 SVGAGI. CDR3 length: 15 residues. Trimming took off 7 bases at V and 5 bases at J, with 18 bases between the two ends. The CDR3 region has the DNA TGTGCCAGCATCTTAAAAACTTTTCCGCATCAGCCCCAGCATTTT. Translation: CASILKTFPHQPQHF.

The gene calls are TRBV2 and TRBJ1-1; 9 bases align to TRBD1. Germline-derived CDR1 and CDR2 are SNHLY and FYNNEI. The CDR3 length is 12 residues. V trimming: 5 bases; J trimming: 6 bases; junction bases outside the gene matches: 1. The CDR3 bases are TGTGCCAGCAGTACAGGGGGCCCTGAAGCTTTCTTT. Translated, it gives CASSTGGPEAFF.

The chain joins TRBV11-2 to TRBJ1-4; a possible D gene is TRBD1 (5 bases). Germline V CDR1 and CDR2: SGHAT, FQNNGV. The CDR3 totals 17 residues. Trimming left V 8 bases short and J 0 bases short, with 19 bases between. CDR3 nucleotides: TGTGCCAGCCGCCCATTGCAGGGAAGGGCAACTAATGAAAAACTGTTTTTT. As protein: CASRPLQGRATNEKLFF.

The chain combines TRBV28 with TRBJ2-3; D ambiguous. Germline assignment: CDR1 MDHEN and CDR2 SYDVKM. The CDR3 consists of 14 residues. Trimming took 4 bases from V and 2 from J, leaving 10 bases between them. CDR3 nucleotide sequence: TGTGCCAGCAGTTCCCGAGGAACCACAGATACGCAGTATTTT. Translation gives CASSSRGTTDTQYF.

Only one count was recorded for this clone. This chain links TRBV27 with TRBJ2-7; the D gene is possibly TRBD2 (6 bases). This CDR3 spans 13 amino acids. Between the trimmed V and J ends, which lost 6 bases and 3 bases, there was a span of 12 bases. Germline assignment: CDR1 MNHEY and CDR2 SMNVEV (reference sequence). CDR3 in DNA: TGTGCCAGCAGGGAGGGAGGCGACTACGAGCAGTACTTC. Its protein is CASREGGDYEQYF.

The chain employs TRBV27 and TRBJ2-1, with 9 nucleotides matching TRBD1. V trimming: 3 bases; J trimming: 14 bases; junction bases outside the gene matches: 8. Germline V CDR1 and CDR2: MNHEY, SMNVEV (reference sequence). This CDR3 region has 13 residues. The CDR3 loop reads CASSLGGTGTEFF. CDR3 coding DNA: TGTGCCAGCAGTTTGGGCGGGACAGGGACGGAGTTCTTC.

The chain recombines TRBV19 with TRBJ1-1; tentative D call: TRBD1 (5 bases). CDR1 and CDR2 (germline): LNHDA, SQIVND (reference sequence). This CDR3 has 14 amino acids. Trimming took off 5 bases at V and 3 bases at J, with 13 bases between the two ends. This chain's CDR3 is CASSPASGYTEAFF. CDR3 nucleotide sequence: TGTGCCAGTAGTCCAGCGTCAGGGTACACTGAAGCTTTCTTT.